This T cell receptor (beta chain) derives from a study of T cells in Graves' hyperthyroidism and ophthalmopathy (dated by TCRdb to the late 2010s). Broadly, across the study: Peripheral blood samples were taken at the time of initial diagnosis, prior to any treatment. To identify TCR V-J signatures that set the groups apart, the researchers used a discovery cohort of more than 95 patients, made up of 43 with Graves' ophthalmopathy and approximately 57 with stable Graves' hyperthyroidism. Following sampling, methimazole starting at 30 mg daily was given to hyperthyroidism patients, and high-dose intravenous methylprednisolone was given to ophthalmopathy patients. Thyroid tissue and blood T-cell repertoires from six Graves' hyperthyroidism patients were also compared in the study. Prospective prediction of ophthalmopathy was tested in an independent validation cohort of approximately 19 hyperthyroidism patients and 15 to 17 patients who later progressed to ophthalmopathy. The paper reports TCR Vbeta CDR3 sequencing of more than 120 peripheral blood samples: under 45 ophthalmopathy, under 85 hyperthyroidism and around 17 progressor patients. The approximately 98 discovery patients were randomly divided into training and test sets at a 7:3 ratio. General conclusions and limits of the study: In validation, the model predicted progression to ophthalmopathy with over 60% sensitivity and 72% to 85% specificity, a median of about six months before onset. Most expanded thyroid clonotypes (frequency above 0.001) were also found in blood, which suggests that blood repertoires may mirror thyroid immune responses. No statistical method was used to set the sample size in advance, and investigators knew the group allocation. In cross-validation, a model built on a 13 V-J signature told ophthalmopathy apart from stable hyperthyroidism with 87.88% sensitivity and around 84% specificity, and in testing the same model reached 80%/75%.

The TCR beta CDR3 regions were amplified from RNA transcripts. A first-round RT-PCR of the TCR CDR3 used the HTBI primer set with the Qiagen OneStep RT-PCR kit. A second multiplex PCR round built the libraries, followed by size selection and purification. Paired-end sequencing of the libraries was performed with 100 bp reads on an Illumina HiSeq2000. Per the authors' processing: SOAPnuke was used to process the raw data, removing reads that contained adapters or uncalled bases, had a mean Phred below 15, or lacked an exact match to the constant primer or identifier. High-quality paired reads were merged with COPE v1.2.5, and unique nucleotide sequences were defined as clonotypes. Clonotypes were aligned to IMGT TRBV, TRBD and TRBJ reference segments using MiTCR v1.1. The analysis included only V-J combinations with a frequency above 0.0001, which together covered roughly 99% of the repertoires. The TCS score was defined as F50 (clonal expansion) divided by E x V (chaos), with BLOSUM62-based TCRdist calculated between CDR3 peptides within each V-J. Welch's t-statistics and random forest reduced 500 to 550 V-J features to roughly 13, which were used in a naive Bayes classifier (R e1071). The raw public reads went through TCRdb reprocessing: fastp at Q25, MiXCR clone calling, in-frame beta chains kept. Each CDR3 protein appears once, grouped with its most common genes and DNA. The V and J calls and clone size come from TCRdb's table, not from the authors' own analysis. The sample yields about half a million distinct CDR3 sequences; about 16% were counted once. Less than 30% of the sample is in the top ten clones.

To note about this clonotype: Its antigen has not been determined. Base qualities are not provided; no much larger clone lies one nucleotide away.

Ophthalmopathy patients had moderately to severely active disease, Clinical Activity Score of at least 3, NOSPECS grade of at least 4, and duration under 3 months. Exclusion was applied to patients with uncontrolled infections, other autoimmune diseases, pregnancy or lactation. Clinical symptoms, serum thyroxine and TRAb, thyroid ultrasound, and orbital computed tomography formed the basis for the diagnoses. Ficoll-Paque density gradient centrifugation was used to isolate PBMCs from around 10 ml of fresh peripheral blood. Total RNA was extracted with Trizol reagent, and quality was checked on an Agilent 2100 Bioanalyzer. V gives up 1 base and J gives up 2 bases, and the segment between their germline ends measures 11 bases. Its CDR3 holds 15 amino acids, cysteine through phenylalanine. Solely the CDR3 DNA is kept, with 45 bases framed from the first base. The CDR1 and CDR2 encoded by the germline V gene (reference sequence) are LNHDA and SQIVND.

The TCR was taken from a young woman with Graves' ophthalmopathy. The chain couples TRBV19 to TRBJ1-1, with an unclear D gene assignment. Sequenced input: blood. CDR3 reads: CASSIGVASNTEAFF. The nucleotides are TGTGCCAGTAGTATAGGAGTGGCTTCTAACACTGAAGCTTTCTTT.